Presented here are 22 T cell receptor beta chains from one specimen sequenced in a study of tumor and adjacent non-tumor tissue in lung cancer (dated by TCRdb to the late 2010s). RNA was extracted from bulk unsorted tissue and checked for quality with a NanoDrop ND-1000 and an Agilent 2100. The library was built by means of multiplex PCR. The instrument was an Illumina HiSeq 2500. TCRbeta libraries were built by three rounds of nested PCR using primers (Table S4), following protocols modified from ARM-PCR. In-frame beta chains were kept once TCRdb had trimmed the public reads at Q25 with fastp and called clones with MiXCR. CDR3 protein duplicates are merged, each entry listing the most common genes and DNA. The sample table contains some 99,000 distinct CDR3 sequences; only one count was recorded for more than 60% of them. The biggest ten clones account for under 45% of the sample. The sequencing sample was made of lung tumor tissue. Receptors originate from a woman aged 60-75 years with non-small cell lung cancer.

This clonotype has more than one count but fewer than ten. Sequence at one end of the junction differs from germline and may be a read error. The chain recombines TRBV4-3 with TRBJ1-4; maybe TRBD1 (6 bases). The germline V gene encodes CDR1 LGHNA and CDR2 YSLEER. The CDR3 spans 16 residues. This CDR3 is CASSPDMSGDTKKLLF. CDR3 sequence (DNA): TGCGCCAGCAGCCCAGATATGTCAGGGGATACGAAAAAACTGCTTTTT.

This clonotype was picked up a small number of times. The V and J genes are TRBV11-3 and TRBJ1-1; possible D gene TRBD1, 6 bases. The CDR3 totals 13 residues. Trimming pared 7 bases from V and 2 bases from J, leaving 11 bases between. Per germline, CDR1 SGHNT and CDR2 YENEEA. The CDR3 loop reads CASTRTANTEAFF. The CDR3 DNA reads TGTGCCAGCACCCGGACAGCTAACACTGAAGCTTTCTTT.

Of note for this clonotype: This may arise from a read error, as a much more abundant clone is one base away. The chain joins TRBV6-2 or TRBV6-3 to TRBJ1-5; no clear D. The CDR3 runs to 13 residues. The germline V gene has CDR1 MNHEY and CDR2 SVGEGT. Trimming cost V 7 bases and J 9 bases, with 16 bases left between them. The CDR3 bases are TGTGCCAGCACCATACGGAGCCGAGGGCCCCAGCATTTT. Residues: CASTIRSRGPQHF.

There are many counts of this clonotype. CDR3 coding DNA: TGCAGTGCTCTACGGGACGGGAATGAAAAACTGTTTTTT. This gives the protein CSALRDGNEKLFF. The rearrangement uses TRBV20-1 and TRBJ1-4; a possible D gene is TRBD1 (5 bases). V lost 5 bases and J 5 bases, leaving 12 bases between the germline ends. The germline V gene encodes CDR1 DFQATT and CDR2 SNEGSKA (reference sequence). The CDR3 has 13 residues.

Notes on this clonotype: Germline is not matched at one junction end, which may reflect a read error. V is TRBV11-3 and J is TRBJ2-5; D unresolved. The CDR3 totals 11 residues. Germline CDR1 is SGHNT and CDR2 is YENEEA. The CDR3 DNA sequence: TGTGTCAGCAGCTTATCGGACACCCAGTACTTC. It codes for CVSSLSDTQYF.

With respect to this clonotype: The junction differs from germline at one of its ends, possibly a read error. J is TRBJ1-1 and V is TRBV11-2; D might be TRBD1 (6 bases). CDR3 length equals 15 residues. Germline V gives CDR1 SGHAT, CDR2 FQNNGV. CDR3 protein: CVSSLTTGMRAEAFF. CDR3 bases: TGTGTCAGCAGCCTCACGACAGGAATGAGGGCTGAAGCTTTCTTT.

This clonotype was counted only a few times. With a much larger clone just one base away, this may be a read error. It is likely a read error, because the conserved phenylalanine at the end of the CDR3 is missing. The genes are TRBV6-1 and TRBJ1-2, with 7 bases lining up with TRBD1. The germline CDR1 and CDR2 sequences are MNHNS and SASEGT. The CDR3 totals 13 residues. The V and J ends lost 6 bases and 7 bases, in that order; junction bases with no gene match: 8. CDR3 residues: CASRKGQDVGYTS. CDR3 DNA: TGTGCCAGCAGAAAAGGACAGGACGTTGGCTACACCTCC.

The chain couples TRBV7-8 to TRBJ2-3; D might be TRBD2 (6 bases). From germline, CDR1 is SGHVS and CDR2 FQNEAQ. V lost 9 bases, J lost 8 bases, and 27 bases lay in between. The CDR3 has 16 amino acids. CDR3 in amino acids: CARSKLAGASPGTQYF. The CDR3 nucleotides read TGTGCCAGGAGCAAACTAGCTGGGGCTTCACCCGGTACGCAGTATTTT.

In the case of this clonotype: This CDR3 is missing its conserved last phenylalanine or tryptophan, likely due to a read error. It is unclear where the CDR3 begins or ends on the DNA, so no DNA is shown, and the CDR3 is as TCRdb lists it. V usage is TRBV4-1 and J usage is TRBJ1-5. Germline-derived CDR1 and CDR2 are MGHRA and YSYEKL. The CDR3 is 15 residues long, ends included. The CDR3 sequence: CASSQDLGSNQPEHS.

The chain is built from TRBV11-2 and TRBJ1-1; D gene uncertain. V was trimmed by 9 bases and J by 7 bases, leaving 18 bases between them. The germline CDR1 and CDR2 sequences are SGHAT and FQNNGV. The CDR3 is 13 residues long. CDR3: CARRSSPGNEAFF. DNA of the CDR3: TGTGCCAGAAGATCTTCGCCCGGGAATGAAGCTTTCTTT.

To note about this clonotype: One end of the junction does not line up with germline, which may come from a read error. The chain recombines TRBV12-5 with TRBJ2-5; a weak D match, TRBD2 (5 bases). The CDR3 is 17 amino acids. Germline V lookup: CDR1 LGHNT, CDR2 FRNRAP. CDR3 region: CVSGCRLATGLWEIQYF. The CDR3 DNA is TGTGTTAGTGGTTGCCGATTAGCGACCGGACTTTGGGAGATCCAGTACTTC.

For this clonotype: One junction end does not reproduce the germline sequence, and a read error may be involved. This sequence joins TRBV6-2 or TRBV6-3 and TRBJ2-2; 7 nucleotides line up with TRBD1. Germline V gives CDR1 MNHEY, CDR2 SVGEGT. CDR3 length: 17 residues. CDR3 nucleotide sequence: TGTACCAGCAGGGCCTGGGACAGAAACTTGATCACCGGGGAGCTGTTTTTT. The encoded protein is CTSRAWDRNLITGELFF.

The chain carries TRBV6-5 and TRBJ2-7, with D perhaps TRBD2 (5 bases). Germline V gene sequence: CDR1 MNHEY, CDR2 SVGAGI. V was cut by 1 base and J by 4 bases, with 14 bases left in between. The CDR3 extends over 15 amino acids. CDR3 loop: CASSYLMGVAYEQYF. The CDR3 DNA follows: TGTGCCAGCAGTTACTTGATGGGAGTCGCTTACGAGCAGTACTTC.

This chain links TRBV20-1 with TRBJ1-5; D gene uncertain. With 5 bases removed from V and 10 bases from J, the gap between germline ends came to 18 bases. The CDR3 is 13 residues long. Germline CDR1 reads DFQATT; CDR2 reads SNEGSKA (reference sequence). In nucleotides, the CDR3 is TGCAGTGCTCAGTCCGATGCCGGTCACCCCCAGCATTTT. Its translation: CSAQSDAGHPQHF.

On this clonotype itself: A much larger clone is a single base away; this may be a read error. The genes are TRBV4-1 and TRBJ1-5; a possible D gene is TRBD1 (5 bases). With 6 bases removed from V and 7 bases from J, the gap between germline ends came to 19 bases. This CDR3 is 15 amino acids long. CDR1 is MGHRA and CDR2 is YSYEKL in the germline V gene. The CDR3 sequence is CASRPNKQGSQPQHF. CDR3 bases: TGCGCCAGCAGGCCAAACAAGCAGGGTTCACAGCCCCAGCATTTT.

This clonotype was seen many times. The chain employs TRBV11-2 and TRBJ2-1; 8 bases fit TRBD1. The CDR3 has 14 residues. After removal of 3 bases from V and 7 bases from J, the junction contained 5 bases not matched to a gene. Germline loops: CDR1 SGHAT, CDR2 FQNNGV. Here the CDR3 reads CASSFSDRGNEQFF. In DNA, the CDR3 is TGTGCCAGCAGCTTTTCCGACAGGGGAAATGAGCAGTTCTTC.

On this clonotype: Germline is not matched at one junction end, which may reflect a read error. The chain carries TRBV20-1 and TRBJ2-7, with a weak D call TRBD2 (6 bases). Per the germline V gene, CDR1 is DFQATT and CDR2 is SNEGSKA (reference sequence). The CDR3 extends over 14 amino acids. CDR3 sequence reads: CNARAGGNSYEQYF. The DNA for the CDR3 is TGCAATGCTAGAGCCGGGGGTAACTCCTACGAGCAGTATTTC.

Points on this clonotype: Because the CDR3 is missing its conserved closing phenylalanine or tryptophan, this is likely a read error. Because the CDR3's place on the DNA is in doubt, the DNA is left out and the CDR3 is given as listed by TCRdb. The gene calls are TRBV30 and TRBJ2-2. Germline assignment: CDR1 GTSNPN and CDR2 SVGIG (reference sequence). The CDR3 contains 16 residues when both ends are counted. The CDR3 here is CAWRTPGYANTGELFL.

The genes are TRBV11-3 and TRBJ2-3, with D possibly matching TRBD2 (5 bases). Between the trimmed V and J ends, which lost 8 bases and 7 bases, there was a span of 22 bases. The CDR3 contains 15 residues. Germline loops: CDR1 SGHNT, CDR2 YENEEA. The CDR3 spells CASCPAGHGGHTQYF. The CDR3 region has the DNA TGTGCCAGCTGTCCCGCCGGGCATGGAGGTCATACGCAGTATTTT.

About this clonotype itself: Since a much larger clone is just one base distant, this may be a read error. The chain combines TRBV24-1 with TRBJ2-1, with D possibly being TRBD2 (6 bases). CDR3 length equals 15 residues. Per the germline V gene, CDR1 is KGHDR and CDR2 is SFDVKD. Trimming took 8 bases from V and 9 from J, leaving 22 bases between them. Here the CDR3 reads CATTSGGNTRGEQFF. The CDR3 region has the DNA TGTGCCACCACGTCCGGCGGGAACACAAGGGGTGAGCAGTTCTTC.

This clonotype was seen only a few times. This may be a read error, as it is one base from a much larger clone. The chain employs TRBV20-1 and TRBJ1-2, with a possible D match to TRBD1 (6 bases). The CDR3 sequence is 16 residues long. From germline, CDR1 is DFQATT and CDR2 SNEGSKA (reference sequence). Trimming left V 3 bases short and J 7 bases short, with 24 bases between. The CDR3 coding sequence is TGCAGTGCTAGTGATGCGCGGGCAGGGGATAGGGGTGGCTACACCTTC. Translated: CSASDARAGDRGGYTF.

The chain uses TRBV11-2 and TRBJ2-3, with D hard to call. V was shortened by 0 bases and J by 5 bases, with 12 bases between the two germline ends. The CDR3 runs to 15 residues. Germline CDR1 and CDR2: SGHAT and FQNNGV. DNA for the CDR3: TGTGCCAGCAGCTTAGACGGACCGCCGCGAGATACGCAGTATTTT. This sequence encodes CASSLDGPPRDTQYF.